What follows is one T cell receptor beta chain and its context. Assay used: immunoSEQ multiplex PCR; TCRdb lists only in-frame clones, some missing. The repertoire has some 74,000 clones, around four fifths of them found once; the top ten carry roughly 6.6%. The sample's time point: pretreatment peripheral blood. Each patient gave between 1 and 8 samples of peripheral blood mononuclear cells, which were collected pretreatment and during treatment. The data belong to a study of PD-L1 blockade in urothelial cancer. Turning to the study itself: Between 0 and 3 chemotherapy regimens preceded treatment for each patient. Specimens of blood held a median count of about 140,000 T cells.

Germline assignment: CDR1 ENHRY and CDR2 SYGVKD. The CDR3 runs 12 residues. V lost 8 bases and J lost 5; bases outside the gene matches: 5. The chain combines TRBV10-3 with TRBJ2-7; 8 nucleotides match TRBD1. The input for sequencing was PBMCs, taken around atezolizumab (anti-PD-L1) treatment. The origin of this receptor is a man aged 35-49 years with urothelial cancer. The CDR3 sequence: CAIWTGFNEQYF. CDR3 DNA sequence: TGTGCCATCTGGACAGGGTTCAACGAGCAGTACTTC.